This T cell receptor (beta chain) was sequenced in a study of cytomegalovirus exposure and HLA in healthy donors. Background on the study: Roughly 180 million T cells yielded fewer than 120 million unique TCR beta sequences in earlier analysis. Ancestry clustering placed 81% of roughly 400 genotyped donors in the Caucasian-associated cluster.

In the case of this clone: Its antigen is unknown.

Whole-study findings and limits: The study designated 150 or so TCR beta chains cytomegalovirus-associated. Most subjects' HLA-A and HLA-B alleles were reportedly predicted from TCR beta sequences.

Germline V gives CDR1 SGHVS, CDR2 FQNEAQ. V shed 2 bases, J shed 1 base, and the junction held 4 bases outside the gene matches. This CDR3 contains 15 residues. Use of 60 Vbeta and 13 Jbeta primers characterized the PCR. The table came from immunoSEQ multiplex PCR; TCRdb's copy has only in-frame clones and leaves some out. The listing records more than 45,000 clones. The material sequenced was PBMCs. The chain couples TRBV7-8 to TRBJ2-5, with 7 bases fitting TRBD1. The receptor comes from an older woman in good health and CMV-seropositive. Here the CDR3 reads CASSLPGQSQETQYF. CDR3 nucleotides: TGTGCCAGCAGCTTACCGGGACAGAGCCAAGAGACCCAGTACTTC.